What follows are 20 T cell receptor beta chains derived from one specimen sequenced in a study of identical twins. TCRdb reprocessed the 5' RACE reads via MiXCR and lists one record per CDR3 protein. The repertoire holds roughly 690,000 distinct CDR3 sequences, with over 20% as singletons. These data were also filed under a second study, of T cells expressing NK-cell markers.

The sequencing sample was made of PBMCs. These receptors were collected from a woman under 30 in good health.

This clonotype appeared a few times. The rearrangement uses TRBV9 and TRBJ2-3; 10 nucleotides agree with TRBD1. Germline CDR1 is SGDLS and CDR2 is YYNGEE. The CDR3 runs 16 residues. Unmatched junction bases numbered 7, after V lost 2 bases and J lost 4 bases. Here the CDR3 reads CASSVSPTGGPDTQYF. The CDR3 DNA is TGTGCCAGCAGCGTGTCCCCGACAGGGGGCCCAGATACGCAGTATTTT.

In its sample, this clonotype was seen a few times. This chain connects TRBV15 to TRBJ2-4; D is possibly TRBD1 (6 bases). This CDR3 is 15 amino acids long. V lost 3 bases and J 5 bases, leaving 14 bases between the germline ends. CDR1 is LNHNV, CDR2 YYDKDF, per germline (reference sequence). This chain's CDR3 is CATSSLRDTENIQYF. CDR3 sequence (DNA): TGTGCCACCAGCAGCCTCCGGGACACAGAAAACATTCAGTACTTC.

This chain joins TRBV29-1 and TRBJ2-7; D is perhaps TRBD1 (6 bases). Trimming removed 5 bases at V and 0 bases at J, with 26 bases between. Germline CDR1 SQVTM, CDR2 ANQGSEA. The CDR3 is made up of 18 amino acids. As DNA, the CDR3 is TGCAGCGTTCCCCGTTACGTCGACAGGTCTACTCACTCCTACGAGCAGTACTTC. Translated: CSVPRYVDRSTHSYEQYF.

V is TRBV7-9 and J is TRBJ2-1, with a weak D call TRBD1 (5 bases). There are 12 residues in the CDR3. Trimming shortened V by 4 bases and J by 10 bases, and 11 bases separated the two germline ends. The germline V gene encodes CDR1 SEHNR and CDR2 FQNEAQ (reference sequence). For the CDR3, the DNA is TGTGCCAGCAGCTCCTGGGGCGAGGAGCAGTTCTTC. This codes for CASSSWGEEQFF.

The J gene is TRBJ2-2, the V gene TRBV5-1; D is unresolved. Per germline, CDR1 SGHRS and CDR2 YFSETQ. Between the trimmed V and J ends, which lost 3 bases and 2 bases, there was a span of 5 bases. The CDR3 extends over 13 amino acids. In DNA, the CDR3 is TGCGCCAGCAGCTCAAGTAACACCGGGGAGCTGTTTTTT. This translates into CASSSSNTGELFF.

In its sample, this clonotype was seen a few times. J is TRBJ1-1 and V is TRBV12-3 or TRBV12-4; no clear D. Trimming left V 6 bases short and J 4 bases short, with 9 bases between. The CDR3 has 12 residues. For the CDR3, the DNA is TGTGCCAGCAGGAACTTGGGCACTGAAGCTTTCTTT. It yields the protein CASRNLGTEAFF.

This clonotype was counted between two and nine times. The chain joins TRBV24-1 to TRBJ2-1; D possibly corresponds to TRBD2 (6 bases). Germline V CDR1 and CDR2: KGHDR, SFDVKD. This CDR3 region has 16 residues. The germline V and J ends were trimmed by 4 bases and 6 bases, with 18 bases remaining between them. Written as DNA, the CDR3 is TGTGCCACCAGTGACCCCCGACTAGGAGCCCGCAATGAGCAGTTCTTC. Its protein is CATSDPRLGARNEQFF.

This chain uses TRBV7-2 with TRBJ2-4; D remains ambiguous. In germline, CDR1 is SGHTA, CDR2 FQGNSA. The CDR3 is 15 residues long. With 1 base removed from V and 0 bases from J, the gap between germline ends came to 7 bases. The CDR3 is CASSLVSVAKNIQYF. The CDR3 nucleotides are TGTGCCAGCAGCTTAGTCTCGGTAGCCAAAAACATTCAGTACTTC. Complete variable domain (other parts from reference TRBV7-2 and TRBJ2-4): GAGVSQSPSNKVTEKGKDVELRCDPISGHTALYWYRQSLGQGLEFLIYFQGNSAPDKSGLPSDRFSAERTGGSVSTLTIQRTQQEDSAVYLCASSLVSVAKNIQYFGAGTRLSVL.

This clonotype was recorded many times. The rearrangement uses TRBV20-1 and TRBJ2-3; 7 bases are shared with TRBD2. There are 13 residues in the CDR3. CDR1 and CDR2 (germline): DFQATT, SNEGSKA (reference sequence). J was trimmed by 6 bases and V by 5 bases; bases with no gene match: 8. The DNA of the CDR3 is TGCAGTGCTTCCCTTAAAGCGGGGGATACGCAGTATTTT. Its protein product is CSASLKAGDTQYF.

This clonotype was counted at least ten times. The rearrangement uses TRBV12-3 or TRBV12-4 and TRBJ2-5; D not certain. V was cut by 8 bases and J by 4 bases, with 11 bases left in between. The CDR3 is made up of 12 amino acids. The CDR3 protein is CASSTSAETQYF. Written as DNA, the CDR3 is TGTGCCAGCTCGACATCGGCAGAGACCCAGTACTTC.

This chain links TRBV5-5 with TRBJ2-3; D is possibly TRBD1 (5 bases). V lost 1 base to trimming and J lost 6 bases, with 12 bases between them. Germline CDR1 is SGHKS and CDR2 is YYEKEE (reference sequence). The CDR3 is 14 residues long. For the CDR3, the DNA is TGTGCCAGCAGCTTGTCAGGGCCCCAGGATACGCAGTATTTT. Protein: CASSLSGPQDTQYF.

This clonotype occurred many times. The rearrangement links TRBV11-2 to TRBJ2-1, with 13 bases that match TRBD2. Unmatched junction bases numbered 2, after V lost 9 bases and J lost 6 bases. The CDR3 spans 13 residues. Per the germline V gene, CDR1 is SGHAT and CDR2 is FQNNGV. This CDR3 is CASGLAGVNEQFF. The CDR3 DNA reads TGTGCCAGTGGACTAGCGGGAGTCAATGAGCAGTTCTTC. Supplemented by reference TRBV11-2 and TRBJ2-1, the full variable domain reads EAGVAQSPRYKIIEKRQSVAFWCNPISGHATLYWYQQILGQGPKLLIQFQNNGVVDDSQLPKDRFSAERLKGVDSTLKIQPAKLEDSAVYLCASGLAGVNEQFFGPGTRLTVL.

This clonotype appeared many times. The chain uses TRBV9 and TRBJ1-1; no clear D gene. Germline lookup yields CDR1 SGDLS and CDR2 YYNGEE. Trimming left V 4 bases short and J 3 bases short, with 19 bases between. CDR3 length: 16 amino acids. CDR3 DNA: TGTGCCAGCAGCACCTCTACCCAGGTGTCTTACACTGAAGCTTTCTTT. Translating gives CASSTSTQVSYTEAFF.

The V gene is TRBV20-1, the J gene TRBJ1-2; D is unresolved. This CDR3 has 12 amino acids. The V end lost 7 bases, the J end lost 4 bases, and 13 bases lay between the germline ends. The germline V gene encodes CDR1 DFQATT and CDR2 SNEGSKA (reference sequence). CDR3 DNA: TGCAGTGTCCCGGACGGACTCTATGGCTACACCTTC. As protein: CSVPDGLYGYTF.

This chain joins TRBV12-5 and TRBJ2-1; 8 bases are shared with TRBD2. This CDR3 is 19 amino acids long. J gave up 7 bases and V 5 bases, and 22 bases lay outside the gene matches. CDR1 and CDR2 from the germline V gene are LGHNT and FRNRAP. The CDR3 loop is CASGPVRVFSGTSSNEQFF. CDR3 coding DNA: TGTGCTAGTGGTCCGGTCCGGGTTTTTTCCGGGACTAGTTCGAATGAGCAGTTCTTC.

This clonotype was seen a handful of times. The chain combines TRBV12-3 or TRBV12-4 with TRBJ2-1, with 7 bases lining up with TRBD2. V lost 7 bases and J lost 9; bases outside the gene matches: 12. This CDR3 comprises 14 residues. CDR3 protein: CASNGGGIYGEQFF. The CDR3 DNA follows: TGTGCCAGCAATGGGGGGGGAATATATGGTGAGCAGTTCTTC.

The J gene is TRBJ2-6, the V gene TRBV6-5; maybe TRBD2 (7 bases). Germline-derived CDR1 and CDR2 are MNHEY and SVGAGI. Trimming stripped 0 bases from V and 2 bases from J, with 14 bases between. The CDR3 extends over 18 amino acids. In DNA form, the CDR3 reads TGTGCCAGCAGTTACTCGTATCCGGGGGGCGCTGGGGCCAACGTCCTGACTTTC. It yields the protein CASSYSYPGGAGANVLTF.

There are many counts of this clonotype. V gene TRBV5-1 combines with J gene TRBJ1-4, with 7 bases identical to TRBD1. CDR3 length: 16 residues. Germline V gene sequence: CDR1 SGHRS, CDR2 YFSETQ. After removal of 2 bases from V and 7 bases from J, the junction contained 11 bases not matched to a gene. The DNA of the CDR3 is TGCGCCAGCAGCTTTTCTCGACCGGGACAGAGTGAAAAACTGTTTTTT. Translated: CASSFSRPGQSEKLFF.

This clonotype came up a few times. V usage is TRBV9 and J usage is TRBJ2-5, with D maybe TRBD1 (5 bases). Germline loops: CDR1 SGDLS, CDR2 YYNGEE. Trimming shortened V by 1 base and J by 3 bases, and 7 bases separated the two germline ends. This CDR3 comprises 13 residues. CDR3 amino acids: CASSVQGEETQYF. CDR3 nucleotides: TGTGCCAGCAGCGTACAGGGCGAAGAGACCCAGTACTTC.

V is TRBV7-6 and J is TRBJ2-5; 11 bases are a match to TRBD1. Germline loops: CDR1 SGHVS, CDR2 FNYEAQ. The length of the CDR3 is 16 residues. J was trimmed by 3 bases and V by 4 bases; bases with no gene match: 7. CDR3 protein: CASSSPGQGGEETQYF. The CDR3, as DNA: TGTGCCAGCAGCTCCCCGGGACAGGGGGGGGAAGAGACCCAGTACTTC.